The clone carrying this T cell receptor beta chain was observed a few times. Germline V gene lookup returns CDR1 WSHSY and CDR2 SAAADI. V lost 11 bases and J lost 2, with 19 bases in between. The CDR3 sequence is 14 residues long. These data are taken from a study of blood T cell repertoires in COVID-19. At the level of the study: Researchers got acute and convalescent COVID-19 samples from the United States, Italy and Spain.

Original processing methods: Quantification of nucleated cells was approximated via reference gene primer amplification. Measured with immunoSEQ multiplex PCR; TCRdb has only the in-frame clones, and not every one. D and trimming come from the DNA, and the V and J calls and clone size come from that table. The data contain about 97,000 clones, approximately 81% of them singletons. This sequence originates from a woman aged 70-85 years with active or convalescent COVID-19. The rearrangement uses TRBV10-2 and TRBJ2-7; possibly TRBD1 for D (7 bases). The sample was peripheral blood. The CDR3: CAVLRQGGAYEQYF. CDR3 sequence (DNA): TGCGCCGTGCTGAGACAGGGAGGCGCCTACGAGCAGTACTTC.